This T cell receptor beta chain came from a study of blood T cells in healthy people across ages. This clonotype was seen once. A sample-barcoded 5' primer and a J-beta primer mix were used in a second PCR of roughly 7 to 11 cycles. TCRdb re-analysed the 5' RACE reads in MiXCR, keeping a single row per CDR3 protein. The data contain some 940,000 distinct CDR3 sequences, 25% to 35% of them seen just once; the ten biggest clones take up around 9.6%. The V end lost 1 base, the J end lost 6 bases, and 4 bases lay between the germline ends. CDR1 and CDR2 from the germline V gene are LGHDT and YNNKEL (reference sequence). The CDR3 has 12 residues. These data were also reused for a study on T cells of mothers and their children. That study reports: The whole RNA yield was converted to cDNA, around 1.4 ug per 15 ul.

This receptor was taken from a woman in her forties in good health. The chain couples TRBV3-1 to TRBJ1-5; D remains ambiguous. Material for sequencing was blood. Here the CDR3 reads CASSQVGQPQHF. The CDR3, as DNA: TGTGCCAGCAGCCAAGTCGGTCAGCCCCAGCATTTT. Using reference TRBV3-1 and TRBJ1-5 for the parts outside the CDR3, the full variable domain is DTAVSQTPKYLVTQMGNDKSIKCEQNLGHDTMYWYKQDSKKFLKIMFSYNNKELIINETVPNRFSPKSPDKAHLNLHINSLELGDSAVYFCASSQVGQPQHFGDGTRLSIL.